What follows describes a single TCR beta chain. What it binds is not known. This sample is drawn from a study of T-cell memory formation after mild COVID-19. Study findings and constraints: There was a balanced CD4/CD8 profile in clones contracting day 15 to 85, and later expanders leaned CD4+.

Germline lookup yields CDR1 SGHVS and CDR2 FNYEAQ. This CDR3 is built from 14 residues. V gave up 5 bases and J gave up 5 bases, with 15 bases separating them. A 5'RACE reaction primed in the constant segment made cDNA libraries of TCR alpha and TCR beta, and these carried sample barcodes and UMIs. One entry per CDR3 protein, called by TCRdb with MiXCR from the 5' RACE reads. The table shows under 650,000 distinct CDR3 sequences, with roughly 18% occurring only once. The source is an adult woman who had mild COVID-19 (a few samples of this study predate the infection). Cell type and time point are not known. Source material: PBMCs or a T cell subset sorted from them (not recorded which). V and J are TRBV7-6 and TRBJ2-5; unclear D gene. This chain's CDR3 is CASSAILGVETQYF. CDR3 sequence (DNA): TGTGCCAGCAGCGCGATTCTAGGTGTGGAGACCCAGTACTTC. The entire variable domain, with the rest obtained from reference TRBV7-6 and TRBJ2-5, is as follows: GAGVSQSPRYKVTKRGQDVALRCDPISGHVSLYWYRQALGQGPEFLTYFNYEAQQDKSGLPNDRFSAERPEGSISTLTIQRTEQRDSAMYRCASSAILGVETQYFGPGTRLLVL.